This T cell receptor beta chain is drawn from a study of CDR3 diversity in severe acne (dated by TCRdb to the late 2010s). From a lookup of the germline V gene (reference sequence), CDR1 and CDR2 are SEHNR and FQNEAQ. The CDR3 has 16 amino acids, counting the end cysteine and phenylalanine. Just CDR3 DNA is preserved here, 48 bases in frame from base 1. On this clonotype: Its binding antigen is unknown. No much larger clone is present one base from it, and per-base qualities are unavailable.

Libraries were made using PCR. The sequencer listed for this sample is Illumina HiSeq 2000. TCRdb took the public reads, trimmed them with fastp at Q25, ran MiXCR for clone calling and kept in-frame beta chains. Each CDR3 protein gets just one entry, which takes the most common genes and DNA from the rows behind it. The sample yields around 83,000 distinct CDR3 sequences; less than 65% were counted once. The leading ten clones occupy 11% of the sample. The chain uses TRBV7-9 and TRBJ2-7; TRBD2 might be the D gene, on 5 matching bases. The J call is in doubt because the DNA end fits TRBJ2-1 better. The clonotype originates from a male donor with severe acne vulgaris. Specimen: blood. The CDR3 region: CASSPREQRSYNEQFF. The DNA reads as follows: TGTGCCAGCAGCCCCCGAGAGCAGCGGTCCTACAATGAGCAGTTCTTC.